The 19 T cell receptor beta chains below were found in one sample sequenced in a study of blood T cell repertoires in COVID-19. The data were produced by immunoSEQ multiplex PCR, yet TCRdb's version contains in-frame clones alone and is incomplete. There are around 170,000 clones in the sample; under 90% occur only once, and roughly 8% lies in the top ten. Sequencing was carried out using PBMCs or T cells enriched from blood (not recorded which). All receptors derive from a woman aged 45-65 years who had recovered from COVID-19.

The V gene is TRBV11-2, the J gene TRBJ2-1; weak D call: TRBD1 (6 bases). The CDR3 is 13 amino acids. Germline values: CDR1 SGHAT, CDR2 FQNNGV. V gave up 4 bases and J gave up 12 bases, with 16 bases separating them. CDR3 region: CASSSLRQVGQFF. CDR3 DNA sequence: TGTGCCAGCAGCTCGTTACGACAGGTAGGGCAGTTCTTC.

The genes are TRBV5-4 and TRBJ1-4, with 8 bases lining up with TRBD1. Germline V gives CDR1 SGHNT, CDR2 YYREEE (reference sequence). The CDR3 consists of 15 residues. The trim removed 0 bases at V and 8 bases at J, leaving 6 bases unmatched. CDR3 nucleotide sequence: TGTGCCAGCAGCTTGGCGTCAGGGGGCGAAGAAAAACTGTTTTTT. As protein: CASSLASGGEEKLFF.

V usage is TRBV7-9 and J usage is TRBJ2-1, with unresolved D. The CDR3 runs 13 residues. Germline CDR1 is SEHNR and CDR2 is FQNEAQ (reference sequence). V lost 1 base, J lost 8 bases, and 9 bases lay in between. The CDR3 region is CASSLEFLYEQFF. CDR3 DNA: TGTGCCAGCAGCTTAGAATTTCTCTATGAGCAGTTCTTC.

The chain is built from TRBV7-3 and TRBJ2-1; 7 bases align to TRBD1. V lost 3 bases and J lost 10; bases outside the gene matches: 6. The CDR3 is made up of 13 amino acids. Per germline, CDR1 SGHTA and CDR2 FQGTGA. CDR3 bases: TGTGCCAGCAGCTTCGACAGGGTAGGCGAGCAGTTCTTC. Translation gives CASSFDRVGEQFF.

The chain couples TRBV27 to TRBJ1-5; D call uncertain. The germline gives CDR1 MNHEY, CDR2 SMNVEV (reference sequence). Trimming left V 5 bases short and J 0 bases short, with 11 bases between. This CDR3 has 15 residues. The CDR3 is CASSPQAVSNQPQHF. In nucleotides, the CDR3 is TGTGCCAGCAGTCCTCAAGCGGTTAGCAATCAGCCCCAGCATTTT.

The V gene is TRBV4-3, the J gene TRBJ2-1; 9 nucleotides line up with TRBD2. CDR3 length equals 15 residues. Per germline, CDR1 LGHNA and CDR2 YSLEER. J lost 10 bases, V lost 0 bases, and 7 bases had no gene match. CDR3 residues: CASSQDLVRGGEQFF. In DNA form, the CDR3 reads TGCGCCAGCAGCCAAGATTTAGTGCGGGGGGGGGAGCAGTTCTTC.

The rearrangement joins TRBV3-1 (or the pseudogene TRBV3-2) to TRBJ1-6; D is possibly TRBD1 (5 bases). The CDR3 totals 16 residues. V lost 0 bases, J lost 2 bases, and 8 bases lay in between. Germline V gene sequence: CDR1 LGHDT, CDR2 YNNKEL (reference sequence). The CDR3 spells CASSQDSGTYNSPLHF. CDR3 sequence (DNA): TGTGCCAGCAGCCAAGATTCAGGGACCTATAATTCACCCCTCCACTTT.

The gene calls are TRBV29-1 and TRBJ1-1, with 10 bases identical to TRBD1. Per the germline V gene, CDR1 is SQVTM and CDR2 is ANQGSEA. The CDR3 consists of 16 residues. Trimming removed 1 base from V and 6 bases from J; junction bases left unmatched: 11. The DNA for the CDR3 is TGCAGCGTTGAAGGTTACCCGGGACAGGGGACCGCTGAAGCTTTCTTT. Translated: CSVEGYPGQGTAEAFF.

This chain uses TRBV5-6 with TRBJ1-1; D ambiguous. The V gene's germline CDR1 is SGHDT and CDR2 YYEEEE. The V end lost 1 base, the J end lost 4 bases, and 8 bases lay between the germline ends. The CDR3 has 13 residues. The CDR3 DNA sequence: TGTGCCAGCAGCTTGCTCGGTGGCACTGAAGCTTTCTTT. It is translated as CASSLLGGTEAFF. Full variable domain (missing parts from reference TRBV5-6 and TRBJ1-1): DAGVTQSPTHLIKTRGQQVTLRCSPKSGHDTVSWYQQALGQGPQFIFQYYEEEERQRGNFPDRFSGHQFPNYSSELNVNALLLGDSALYLCASSLLGGTEAFFGQGTRLTVV.

The V call is TRBV5-1, the J call TRBJ2-7; 12 bases are shared with TRBD2. Trimming cost V 3 bases and J 7 bases; bases outside gene matches: 8. The germline CDR1 and CDR2 sequences are SGHRS and YFSETQ. The CDR3 runs 15 residues. DNA for the CDR3: TGCGCCAGCAGCTCAAGACTAGCGGGAGTACGGGAGCAGTACTTC. Translating it yields CASSSRLAGVREQYF. Full variable domain (outside the CDR3, taken from reference TRBV5-1 and TRBJ2-7): KAGVTQTPRYLIKTRGQQVTLSCSPISGHRSVSWYQQTPGQGLQFLFEYFSETQRNKGNFPGRFSGRQFSNSRSEMNVSTLELGDSALYLCASSSRLAGVREQYFGPGTRLTVT.

The rearrangement uses TRBV19 and TRBJ1-2; 7 bases fit TRBD1. The CDR3 totals 13 residues. From germline, CDR1 is LNHDA and CDR2 SQIVND (reference sequence). V was pared by 9 bases and J by 4 bases, with 8 bases of the junction left unmatched. The CDR3 nucleotides are TGTGCCAGCGGAACTACAGGGGTCTATGGCTACACCTTC. The encoded protein is CASGTTGVYGYTF.

The chain links TRBV3-1 (or the pseudogene TRBV3-2) to TRBJ1-5; D might be TRBD1 (5 bases). Trimming shortened V by 0 bases and J by 0 bases, and 15 bases separated the two germline ends. This CDR3 is 18 amino acids long. Germline V gene data show CDR1 as LGHDT and CDR2 as YNNKEL (reference sequence). CDR3 loop: CASSQDRPQGYSNQPQHF. Here the CDR3 DNA reads TGTGCCAGCAGCCAAGATAGGCCCCAGGGATATAGCAATCAGCCCCAGCATTTT.

The chain carries TRBV4-1 and TRBJ2-7, with no clear D. This CDR3 has 16 residues. Trimming took 3 bases from V and 3 from J, leaving 18 bases between them. Germline V gene data show CDR1 as MGHRA and CDR2 as YSYEKL. The CDR3 reads CASSQRSSLGFYEQYF. The DNA for the CDR3 is TGCGCCAGCAGCCAGAGGTCTTCTCTAGGCTTCTACGAGCAGTACTTC.

The rearrangement joins TRBV19 to TRBJ2-3; TRBD2 aligns across 7 bases. Germline values: CDR1 LNHDA, CDR2 SQIVND (reference sequence). The CDR3 loop spans 11 amino acids. The CDR3 DNA sequence: TGTGCGAGCGGGGTCACAGATACGCAGTATTTT. Translated, it gives CASGVTDTQYF. Together with reference TRBV19 and TRBJ2-3, the CDR3 gives the full variable domain: DGGITQSPKYLFRKEGQNVTLSCEQNLNHDAMYWYRQDPGQGLRLIYYSQIVNDFQKGDIAEGYSVSREKKESFPLTVTSAQKNPTAFYLCASGVTDTQYFGPGTRLTVL.

This clone was seen only once. CDR3 in DNA: TGCGCCAGCAGCCAAGGTAGCGGGGGACGGAACACCGGGGAGCTGTTTTTT. Translation: CASSQGSGGRNTGELFF. The V call is TRBV4-3, the J call TRBJ2-2; 9 nucleotides align to TRBD2. V was pared by 1 base and J by 1 base, with 4 bases of the junction left unmatched. This CDR3 spans 17 amino acids. Germline values: CDR1 LGHNA, CDR2 YSLEER.

The V call is TRBV7-3, the J call TRBJ2-2, with 8 bases that match TRBD2. The V gene end was trimmed by 1 base and the J gene end by 6 bases; junction bases not matched to a gene: 16. The germline V gene has CDR1 SGHTA and CDR2 FQGTGA. The CDR3 is 19 residues long. The CDR3 DNA reads as TGTGCCAGCAGCTTAAGGGCCCTAGCGGGCGGGAATATAGCCGGGGAGCTGTTTTTT. Its translation: CASSLRALAGGNIAGELFF.

This clone has a single count. This sequence joins TRBV7-9 and TRBJ1-2, with TRBD1 as a possible D gene (6 bases). V shed 2 bases and J shed 8 bases, with 18 bases lying between them. The germline V gene encodes CDR1 SEHNR and CDR2 FQNEAQ (reference sequence). The CDR3 runs 15 residues. The CDR3 nucleotides are TGTGCCAGCAGCTTATTGGGGGGGCCCTCGGGAGGCTACACCTTC. Translating it yields CASSLLGGPSGGYTF.

The chain recombines TRBV10-3 with TRBJ2-7, with unresolved D. Germline values: CDR1 ENHRY, CDR2 SYGVKD. The CDR3 totals 15 residues. V shed 3 bases and J shed 4 bases, with 16 bases lying between them. The CDR3 bases are TGTGCCATCAGTGAAGACGGAGAAGTTAATTACGAGCAGTACTTC. Its translation: CAISEDGEVNYEQYF.

This clone occurred once. Here the CDR3 reads CAGRRRVGGSYNEQFF. In DNA, the CDR3 is TGTGCCGGACGAAGACGGGTGGGGGGGTCCTACAATGAGCAGTTCTTC. The rearrangement uses TRBV28 and TRBJ2-1; TRBD2 agrees at 7 bases. Looked up from germline, CDR1 is MDHEN and CDR2 is SYDVKM. Trimming cost V 11 bases and J 1 base; bases outside gene matches: 14. The CDR3 extends over 16 amino acids.